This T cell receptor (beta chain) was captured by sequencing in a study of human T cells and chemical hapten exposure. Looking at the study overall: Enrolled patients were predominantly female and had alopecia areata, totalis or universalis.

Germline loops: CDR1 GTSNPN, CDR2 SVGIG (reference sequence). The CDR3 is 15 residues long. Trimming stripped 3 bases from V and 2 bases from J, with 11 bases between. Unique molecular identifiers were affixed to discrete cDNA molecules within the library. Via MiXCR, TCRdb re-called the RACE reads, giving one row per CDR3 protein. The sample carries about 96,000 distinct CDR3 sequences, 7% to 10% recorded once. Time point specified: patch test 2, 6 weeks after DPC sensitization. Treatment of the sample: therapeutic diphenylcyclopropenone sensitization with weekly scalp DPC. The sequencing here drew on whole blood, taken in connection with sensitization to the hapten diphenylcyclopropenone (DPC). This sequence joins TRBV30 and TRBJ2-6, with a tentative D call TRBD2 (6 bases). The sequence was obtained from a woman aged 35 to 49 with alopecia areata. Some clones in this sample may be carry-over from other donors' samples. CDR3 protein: CAWSLGGAGANVLTF. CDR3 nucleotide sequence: TGTGCCTGGAGCTTGGGGGGTGCTGGGGCCAACGTCCTGACTTTC. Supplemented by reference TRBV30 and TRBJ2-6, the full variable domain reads SQTIHQWPATLVQPVGSPLSLECTVEGTSNPNLYWYRQAAGRGLQLLFYSVGIGQISSEVPQNLSASRPQDRQFILSSKKLLLSDSGFYLCAWSLGGAGANVLTFGAGSRLTVL.